One T cell receptor (beta chain) is described in this entry. The target antigen is unknown. Profiled with immunoSEQ multiplex PCR; TCRdb holds only in-frame clones, not every one. This table holds more than 100,000 clones, about 90% found once. Per germline, CDR1 MNHEY and CDR2 SVGAGI. With V trimmed by 6 bases and J by 7 bases, 6 bases remained unmatched. The CDR3 sequence is 12 residues long. The data stem from a study of T cell responses to AZD1222 COVID-19 vaccine. Notes on the study in general: Unmutated variant regions are reportedly targeted by nearly half of spike-specific TCRs. Sampled repertoires all dated from after the peak T cell response.

The sequencing used peripheral blood, collected 28 days after the second AZD1222 dose. This TCR was sampled from an adult who received the AZD1222 COVID-19 vaccine. The chain employs TRBV6-5 and TRBJ2-7; 7 nucleotides match TRBD1. CDR3 DNA sequence: TGTGCCAGCAGGCGAGGGGGCTGGGAGCAGTACTTC. This codes for CASRRGGWEQYF.